This T cell receptor (beta chain) was obtained from a study of OX40 agonist ivuxolimab in advanced cancers. The assay was immunoSEQ multiplex PCR, and TCRdb's table has in-frame clones only and misses some. The data contain some 50,000 clones, about 91% of them singletons. Source: CD4+ or CD8+ T cells sorted from blood, taken in a trial of the OX40 agonist ivuxolimab. The sequence was collected from an adult with an advanced solid tumor such as melanoma, head and neck, liver or kidney cancer.

CDR3 sequence: CASSSESFGQAHTEAFF. CDR3 nucleotides: TGTGCCAGCAGCTCCGAATCTTTCGGACAAGCCCACACTGAAGCTTTCTTT. V is TRBV7-3 and J is TRBJ1-1; D perhaps matches TRBD1 (5 bases). Between the trimmed V and J ends, which lost 4 bases and 3 bases, there was a span of 21 bases. This CDR3 contains 17 residues. Germline CDR1 reads SGHTA; CDR2 reads FQGTGA. The entire variable domain, with the rest obtained from reference TRBV7-3 and TRBJ1-1, is as follows: GAGVSQTPSNKVTEKGKYVELRCDPISGHTALYWYRQSLGQGPEFLIYFQGTGAADDSGLPNDRFFAVRPEGSVSTLKIQRTERGDSAVYLCASSSESFGQAHTEAFFGQGTRLTVV.